Included here is one T cell receptor beta chain sequence, with context. The data belong to a study of blood T cell repertoires in COVID-19. Original data processing: Estimation of nucleated cell counts was performed using reference gene primer amplification. Clones were read by immunoSEQ multiplex PCR, and TCRdb kept only the in-frame ones, dropping some. V and J calls and clone size come straight from that table; D and trimming were deduced from the DNA. Here the sample spans 250,000 or so clones, around four fifths being singletons. V shed 7 bases and J 5 bases; nucleotides not matched to a gene: 10. The CDR3 length is 15 residues. In germline, CDR1 is MNHEY, CDR2 SVGAGI.

The clonotype was recovered from a young man who had recovered from COVID-19. This chain links TRBV6-5 with TRBJ1-5, with TRBD1 identical over 8 bases. Sequenced: peripheral blood. CDR3 bases: TGTGCCAGCAACGAGGACAGGGCAGATTATCAGCCCCAGCATTTT. Amino acid sequence: CASNEDRADYQPQHF.